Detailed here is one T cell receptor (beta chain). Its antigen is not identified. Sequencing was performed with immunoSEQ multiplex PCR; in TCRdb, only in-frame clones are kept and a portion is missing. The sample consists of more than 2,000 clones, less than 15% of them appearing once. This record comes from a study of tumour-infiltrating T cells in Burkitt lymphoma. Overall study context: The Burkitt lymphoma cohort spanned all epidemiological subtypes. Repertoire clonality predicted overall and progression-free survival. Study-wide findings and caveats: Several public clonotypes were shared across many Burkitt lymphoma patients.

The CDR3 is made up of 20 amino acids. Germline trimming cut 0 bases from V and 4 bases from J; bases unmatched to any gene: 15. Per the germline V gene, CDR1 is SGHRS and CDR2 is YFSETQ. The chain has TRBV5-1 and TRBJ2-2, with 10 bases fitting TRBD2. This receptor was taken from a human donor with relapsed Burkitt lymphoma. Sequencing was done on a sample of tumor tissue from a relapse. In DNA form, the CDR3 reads TGCGCCAGCAGCTTGGCCGTGTCTAGCGGGGGCCTCCATGGCACCGGGGAGCTGTTTTTT. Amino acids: CASSLAVSSGGLHGTGELFF.